This T cell receptor (beta chain) was documented in a study of CD8+ T cells in alopecia areata. Overall study findings and caveats: Scalp lesions, especially in alopecia totalis/universalis, had higher clonality than normal scalp. In patients, TCRs were shared less clearly than in mice, and HLA may possibly be involved. There were many expanded lesional clones persisting in scalp and blood during tofacitinib. Administration of tofacitinib significantly diminished scalp clonality and expanded CD8+ clones within the top 100.

Described treatment: oral pan-JAK inhibitor, 5-10 mg twice daily. Following RNA extraction, reverse transcription yielded cDNA that acted as the sequencing template. Sequencing was performed with immunoSEQ multiplex PCR; in TCRdb, only in-frame clones are kept and a portion is missing. Among 140,000 to 150,000 clones listed, around 50% were seen once. A word on this clone: What it binds is not known.

The sequence derives from a human donor with alopecia areata. Sequenced material: CD8+ T cells sorted from blood, taken at week 4, from a patient treated with tofacitinib.

CDR3 amino acids: CASSSQALALNPYNEQFF. The CDR3 nucleotides are TGTGCCAGCAGCTCCCAAGCCCTAGCGTTAAACCCCTACAATGAGCAGTTCTTC. V is TRBV5-4 and J is TRBJ2-1, with D maybe TRBD2 (6 bases). The CDR3 runs to 18 residues. Germline loops: CDR1 SGHNT, CDR2 YYREEE (reference sequence). Trimming pared 3 bases from V and 2 bases from J, leaving 21 bases between.